This T cell receptor beta chain derives from a study of T cells in Graves' hyperthyroidism and ophthalmopathy. Overall study context: Peripheral blood draws took place at initial diagnosis, ahead of any treatment.

General study findings and limits: Model predictions of ophthalmopathy came a median around 6.5 months before onset.

TCR beta CDR3 region amplification was performed from RNA transcripts. Carried out on the TCR CDR3, a first-round RT-PCR used the HTBI primer set. Using its own MiXCR run on the multiplex PCR reads, TCRdb lists one record per CDR3 protein. The sample lists hundreds of thousands of distinct CDR3 sequences, roughly 14% occurring once. This clonotype has just a few counts. The target antigen is unknown. The CDR3 loop spans 15 amino acids. V trimming: 8 bases; J trimming: 7 bases; junction bases outside the gene matches: 12. The genes are TRBV12-3 or TRBV12-4 and TRBJ2-2; 8 positions agree with TRBD2. Sample: blood. This clonotype originated in a man aged 18-30 years with Graves' ophthalmopathy. CDR3 protein: CASLSFSGVNGELFF. In DNA form, the CDR3 reads TGTGCCAGCCTTTCTTTTAGCGGGGTGAACGGGGAGCTGTTTTTT.